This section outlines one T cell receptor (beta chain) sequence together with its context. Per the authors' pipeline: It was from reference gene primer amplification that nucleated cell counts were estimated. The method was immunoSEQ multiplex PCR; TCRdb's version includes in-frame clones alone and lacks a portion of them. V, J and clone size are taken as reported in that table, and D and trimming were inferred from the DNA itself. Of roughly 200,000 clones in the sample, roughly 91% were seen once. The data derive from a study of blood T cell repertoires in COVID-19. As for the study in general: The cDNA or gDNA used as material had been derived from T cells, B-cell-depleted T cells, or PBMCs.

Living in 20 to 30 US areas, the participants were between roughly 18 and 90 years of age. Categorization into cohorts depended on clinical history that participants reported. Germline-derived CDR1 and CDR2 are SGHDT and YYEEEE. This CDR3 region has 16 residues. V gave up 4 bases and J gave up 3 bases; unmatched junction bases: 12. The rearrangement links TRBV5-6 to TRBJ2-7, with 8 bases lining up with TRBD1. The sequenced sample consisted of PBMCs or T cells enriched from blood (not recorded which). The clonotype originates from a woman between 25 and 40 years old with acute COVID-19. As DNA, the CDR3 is TGTGCCAGCAGCCGTGCCGGGACAGGAGCCCACTACGAGCAGTACTTC. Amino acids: CASSRAGTGAHYEQYF.